The 5 T cell receptor beta chains below were found in one sample sequenced in a study of a mutant IDH1 vaccine in newly diagnosed glioma. Documented time point: baseline, week 1 (first vaccination visit). The treatment denotes: pre-vaccination baseline after standard-of-care therapy. Only in-frame clones appear in the TCRdb table, and some are missing; sequencing was by immunoSEQ multiplex PCR. The repertoire holds about 38,000 clones, with 80% to 95% as singletons. Source: PBMCs, taken from a glioma patient treated with radiotherapy, temozolomide or both. These receptors were collected from a man aged 18-30 years with glioma.

The chain is built from TRBV11-2 and TRBJ2-2, with 9 bases aligning to TRBD2. Germline loops: CDR1 SGHAT, CDR2 FQNNGV. V shed 6 bases and J 5 bases; nucleotides not matched to a gene: 7. The CDR3 extends over 15 amino acids. The CDR3 DNA reads TGTGCCAGCAGGCTAGCGGGAAGGAGAACCGGGGAGCTGTTTTTT. Translated: CASRLAGRRTGELFF.

This clone was detected once. The rearrangement joins TRBV7-2 to TRBJ1-5; 7 nucleotides match TRBD1. Germline V gives CDR1 SGHTA, CDR2 FQGNSA. This CDR3 spans 15 amino acids. The junction had 6 bases not matched to a gene; V was cut back by 2 bases and J by 5 bases. Here the CDR3 reads CASSLQGTVHQPQHF. CDR3 DNA: TGTGCCAGCAGCTTACAAGGGACAGTACATCAGCCCCAGCATTTT. The complete variable domain, with remaining parts taken from reference TRBV7-2 and TRBJ1-5, reads GAGVSQSPSNKVTEKGKDVELRCDPISGHTALYWYRQSLGQGLEFLIYFQGNSAPDKSGLPSDRFSAERTGGSVSTLTIQRTQQEDSAVYLCASSLQGTVHQPQHFGDGTRLSIL.

The rearrangement uses TRBV9 and TRBJ2-7, with TRBD1 identical over 8 bases. Germline V gene lookup returns CDR1 SGDLS and CDR2 YYNGEE. CDR3 length: 17 residues. V was clipped by 0 bases and J by 6 bases; unmatched bases: 14. The CDR3 protein is CASSVGSGRDRGGEQYF. The CDR3 DNA reads TGTGCCAGCAGCGTAGGGTCAGGCCGAGACAGGGGAGGCGAGCAGTACTTC.

CDR3 in DNA: TGCGCCAGCAGCTTGGGAGGGGGGGGCGGTCGCAATGAGCAGTTCTTC. This encodes CASSLGGGGGRNEQFF. The chain joins TRBV5-1 to TRBJ2-1, with a tentative D call TRBD2 (7 bases). The CDR3 runs to 16 residues. The V end lost 0 bases, the J end lost 6 bases, and 16 bases lay between the germline ends. CDR1 is SGHRS and CDR2 is YFSETQ in the germline V gene.

This rearrangement joins TRBV19 to TRBJ2-2; D assignment may be TRBD1 or TRBD2 (7 bases each). Germline assignment: CDR1 LNHDA and CDR2 SQIVND (reference sequence). The CDR3 is 14 residues long. Trimming cost V 6 bases and J 5 bases, with 13 bases left between them. The CDR3 loop is CASRVQGGTGELFF. Here the CDR3 DNA reads TGTGCCAGTAGGGTGCAGGGGGGGACCGGGGAGCTGTTTTTT.